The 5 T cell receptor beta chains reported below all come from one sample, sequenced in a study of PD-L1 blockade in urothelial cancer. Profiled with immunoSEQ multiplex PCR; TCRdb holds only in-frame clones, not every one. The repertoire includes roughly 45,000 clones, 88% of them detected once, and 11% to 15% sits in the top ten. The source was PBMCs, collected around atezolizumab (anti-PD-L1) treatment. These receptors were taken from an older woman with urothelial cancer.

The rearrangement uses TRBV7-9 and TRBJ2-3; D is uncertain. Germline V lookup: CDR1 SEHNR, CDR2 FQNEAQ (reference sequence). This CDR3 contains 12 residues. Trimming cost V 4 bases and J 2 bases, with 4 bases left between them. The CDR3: CASSSYTDTQYF. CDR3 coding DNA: TGTGCCAGCAGCTCCTACACAGATACGCAGTATTTT.

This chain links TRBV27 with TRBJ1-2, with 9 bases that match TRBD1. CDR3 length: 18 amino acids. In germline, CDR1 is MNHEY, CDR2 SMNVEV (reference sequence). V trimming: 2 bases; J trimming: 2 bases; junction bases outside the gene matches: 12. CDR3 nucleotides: TGTGCCAGCAGTTTACACCGGGACAGGGTAAAGGCCAACTATGGCTACACCTTC. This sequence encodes CASSLHRDRVKANYGYTF.

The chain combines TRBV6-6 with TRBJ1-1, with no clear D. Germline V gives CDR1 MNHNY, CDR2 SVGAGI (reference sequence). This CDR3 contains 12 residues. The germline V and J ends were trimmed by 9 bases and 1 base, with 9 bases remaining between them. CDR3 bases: TGTGCCAGTGGAGAGTGGAACACTGAAGCTTTCTTT. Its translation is CASGEWNTEAFF.

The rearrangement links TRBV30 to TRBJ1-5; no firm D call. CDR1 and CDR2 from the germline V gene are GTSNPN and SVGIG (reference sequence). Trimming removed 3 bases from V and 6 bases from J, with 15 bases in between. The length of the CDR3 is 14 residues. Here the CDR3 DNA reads TGTGCCTGGAGGATTCCGGGTTTTTTTCAGCCCCAGCATTTT. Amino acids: CAWRIPGFFQPQHF.

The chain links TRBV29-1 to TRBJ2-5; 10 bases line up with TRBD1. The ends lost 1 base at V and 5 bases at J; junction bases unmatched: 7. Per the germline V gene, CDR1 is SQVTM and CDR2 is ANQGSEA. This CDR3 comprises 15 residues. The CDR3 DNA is TGCAGCGTTGAAGGGGTCGGACAGGGGGTGGAGACCCAGTACTTC. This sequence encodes CSVEGVGQGVETQYF.